This T cell receptor (beta chain) was observed in a study of a mutant IDH1 vaccine in newly diagnosed glioma. Study-wide context: Patients had eight vaccinations, in weeks 1, 3, 5, 7, 11, 15, 19 and 23. Most patients had radiochemotherapy with temozolomide before enrollment; others had one alone.

Data came from immunoSEQ multiplex PCR; TCRdb stores just in-frame clones and leaves some out. The sample holds some 64,000 clones, 80% seen once. Study results and caveats: Pseudoprogression appears to have had no connection to changes in top peripheral T cell clonotypes.

A note on this clone: The antigen is undetermined.

Time point described: week 11, during vaccination. Every vaccination contained 300 ug of the mutant IDH1 20-mer peptide and was paired with topical imiquimod. Each donor presented with a new WHO grade 3 or 4 astrocytoma that tested IDH1-mutant and showed ATRX loss. This CDR3 has 13 residues. Germline assignment: CDR1 SQVTM and CDR2 ANQGSEA. Trimming took 8 bases from V and 4 from J, leaving 17 bases between them. The sequencing used PBMCs, collected from a glioma patient whose treatment included an IDH1 peptide vaccine. The chain joins TRBV29-1 to TRBJ1-2; no clear D gene. The source is a man aged 45 to 65 with glioma. The CDR3 spells CSINRIIGYGYTF. CDR3 in DNA: TGCAGCATCAACCGGATTATCGGCTATGGCTACACCTTC.